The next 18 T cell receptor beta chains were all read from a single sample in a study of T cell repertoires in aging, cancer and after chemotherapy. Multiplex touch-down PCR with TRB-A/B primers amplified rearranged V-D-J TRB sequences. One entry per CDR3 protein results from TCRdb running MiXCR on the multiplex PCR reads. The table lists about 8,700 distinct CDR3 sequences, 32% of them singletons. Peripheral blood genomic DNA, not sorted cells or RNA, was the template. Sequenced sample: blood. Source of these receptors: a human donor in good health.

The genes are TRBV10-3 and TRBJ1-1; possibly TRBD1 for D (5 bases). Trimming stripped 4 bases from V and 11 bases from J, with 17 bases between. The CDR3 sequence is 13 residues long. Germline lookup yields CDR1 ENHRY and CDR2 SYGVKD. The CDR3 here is CAISGTSKERAFF. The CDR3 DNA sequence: TGTGCCATCAGTGGGACATCTAAGGAGAGGGCTTTCTTT.

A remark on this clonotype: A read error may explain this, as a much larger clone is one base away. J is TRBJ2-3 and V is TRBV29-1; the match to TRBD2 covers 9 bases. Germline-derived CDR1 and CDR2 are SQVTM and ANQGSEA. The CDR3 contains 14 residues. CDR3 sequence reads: CSGSVAGATVTQYF. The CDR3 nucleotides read TGCAGCGGGTCCGTAGCGGGAGCCACAGTTACGCAGTATTTT.

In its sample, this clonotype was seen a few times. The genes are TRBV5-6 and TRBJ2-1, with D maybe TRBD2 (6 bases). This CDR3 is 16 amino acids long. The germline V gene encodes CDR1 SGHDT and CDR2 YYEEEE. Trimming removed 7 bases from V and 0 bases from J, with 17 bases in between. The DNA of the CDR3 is TGTGCCAGCTACCCTACTAGCCAGAGCTCCTACAATGAGCAGTTCTTC. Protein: CASYPTSQSSYNEQFF.

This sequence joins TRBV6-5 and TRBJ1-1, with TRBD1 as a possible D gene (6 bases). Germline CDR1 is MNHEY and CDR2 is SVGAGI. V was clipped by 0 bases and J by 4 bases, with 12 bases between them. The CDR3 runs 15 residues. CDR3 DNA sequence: TGTGCCAGCAGTTACTCAGGGGGTTCGGGCACTGAAGCTTTCTTT. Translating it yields CASSYSGGSGTEAFF.

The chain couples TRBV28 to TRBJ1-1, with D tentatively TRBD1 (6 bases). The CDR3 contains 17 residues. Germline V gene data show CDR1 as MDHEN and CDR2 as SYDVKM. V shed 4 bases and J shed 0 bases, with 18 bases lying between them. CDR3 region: CASSSFGGGEVNTEAFF. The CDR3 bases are TGTGCCAGCAGTTCTTTTGGAGGGGGGGAGGTGAACACTGAAGCTTTCTTT.

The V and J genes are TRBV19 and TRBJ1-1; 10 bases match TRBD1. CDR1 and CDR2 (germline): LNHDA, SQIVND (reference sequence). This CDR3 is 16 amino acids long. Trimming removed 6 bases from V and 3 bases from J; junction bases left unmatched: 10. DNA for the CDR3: TGTGCCAGTAGACCTTTCCGGACAGGGGGAGACACTGAAGCTTTCTTT. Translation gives CASRPFRTGGDTEAFF.

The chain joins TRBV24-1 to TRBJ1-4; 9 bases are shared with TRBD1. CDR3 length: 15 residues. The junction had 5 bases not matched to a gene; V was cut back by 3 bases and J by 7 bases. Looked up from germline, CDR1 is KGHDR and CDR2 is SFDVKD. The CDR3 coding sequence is TGTGCCACCAGTGATGTTACAGGGGGCGGTGAAAAACTGTTTTTT. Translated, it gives CATSDVTGGGEKLFF.

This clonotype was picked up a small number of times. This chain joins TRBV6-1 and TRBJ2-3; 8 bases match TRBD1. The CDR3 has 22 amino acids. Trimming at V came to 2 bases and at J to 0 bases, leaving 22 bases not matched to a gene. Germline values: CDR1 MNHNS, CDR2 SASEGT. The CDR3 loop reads CASSERSGGYLGAMRSTDTQYF. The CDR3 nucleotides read TGTGCCAGCAGTGAACGATCAGGGGGCTATTTGGGGGCAATGCGAAGCACAGATACGCAGTATTTT.

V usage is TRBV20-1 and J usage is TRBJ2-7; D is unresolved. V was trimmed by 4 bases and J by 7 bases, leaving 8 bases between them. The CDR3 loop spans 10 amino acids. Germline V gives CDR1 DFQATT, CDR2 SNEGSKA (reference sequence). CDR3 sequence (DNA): TGCAGTGCTATGGCAACGGAGCAGTACTTC. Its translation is CSAMATEQYF.

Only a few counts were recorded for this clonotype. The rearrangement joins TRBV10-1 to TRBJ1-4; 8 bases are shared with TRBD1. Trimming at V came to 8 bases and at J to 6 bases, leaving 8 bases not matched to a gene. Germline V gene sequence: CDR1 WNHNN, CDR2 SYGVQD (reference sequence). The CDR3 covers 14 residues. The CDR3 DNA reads TGCGCCAGCCGAAGACAGGGGCCTTATGAAAAACTGTTTTTT. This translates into CASRRQGPYEKLFF.

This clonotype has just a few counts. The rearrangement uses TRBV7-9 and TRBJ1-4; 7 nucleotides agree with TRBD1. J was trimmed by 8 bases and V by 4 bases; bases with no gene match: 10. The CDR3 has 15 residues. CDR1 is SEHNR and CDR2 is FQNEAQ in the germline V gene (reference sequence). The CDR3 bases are TGTGCCAGCAGCTCAGACAGGGAGTTGAGCGAAAAACTGTTTTTT. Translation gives CASSSDRELSEKLFF.

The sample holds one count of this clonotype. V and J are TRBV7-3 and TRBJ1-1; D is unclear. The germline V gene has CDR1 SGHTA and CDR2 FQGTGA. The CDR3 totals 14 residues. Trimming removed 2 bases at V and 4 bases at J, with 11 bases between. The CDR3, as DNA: TGTGCCAGCAGCTTAGCGAGCAGCTCCACTGAAGCTTTCTTT. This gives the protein CASSLASSSTEAFF.

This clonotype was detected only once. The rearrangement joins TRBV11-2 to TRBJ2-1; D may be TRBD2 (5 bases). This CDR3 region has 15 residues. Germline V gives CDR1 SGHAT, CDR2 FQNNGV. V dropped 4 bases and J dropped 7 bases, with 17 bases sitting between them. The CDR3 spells CASSYAGATTNEQFF. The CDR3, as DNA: TGTGCCAGCAGCTACGCTGGCGCGACTACTAATGAGCAGTTCTTC.

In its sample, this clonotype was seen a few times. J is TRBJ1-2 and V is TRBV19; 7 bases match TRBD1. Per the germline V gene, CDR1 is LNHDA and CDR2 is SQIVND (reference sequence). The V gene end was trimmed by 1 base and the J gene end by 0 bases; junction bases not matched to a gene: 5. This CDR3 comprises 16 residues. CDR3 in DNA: TGTGCCAGTAGTATAGCCAGCGACAGGGCTAACTATGGCTACACCTTC. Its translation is CASSIASDRANYGYTF. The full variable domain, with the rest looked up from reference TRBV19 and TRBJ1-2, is DGGITQSPKYLFRKEGQNVTLSCEQNLNHDAMYWYRQDPGQGLRLIYYSQIVNDFQKGDIAEGYSVSREKKESFPLTVTSAQKNPTAFYLCASSIASDRANYGYTFGSGTRLTVV.

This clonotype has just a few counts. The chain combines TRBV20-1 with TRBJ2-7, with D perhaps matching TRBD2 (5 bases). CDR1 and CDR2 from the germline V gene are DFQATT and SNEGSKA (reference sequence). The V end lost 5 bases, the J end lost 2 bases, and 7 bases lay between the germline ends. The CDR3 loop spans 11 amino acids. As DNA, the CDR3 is TGCAGTGCTTCCGGGACCTACGAGCAGTACTTC. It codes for CSASGTYEQYF.

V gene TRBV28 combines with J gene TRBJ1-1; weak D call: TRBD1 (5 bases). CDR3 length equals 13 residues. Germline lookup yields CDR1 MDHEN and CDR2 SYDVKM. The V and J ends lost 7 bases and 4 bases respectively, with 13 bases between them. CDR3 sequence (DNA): TGTGCCAGCACCCCGGGGGGGAGCACTGAAGCTTTCTTT. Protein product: CASTPGGSTEAFF.

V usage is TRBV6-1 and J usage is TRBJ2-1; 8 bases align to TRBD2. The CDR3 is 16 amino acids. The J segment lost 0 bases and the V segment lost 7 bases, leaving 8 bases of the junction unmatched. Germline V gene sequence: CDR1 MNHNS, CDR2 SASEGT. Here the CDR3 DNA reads TGTGCCAGCACCCCGACTAGCGCAAGCTCCTACAATGAGCAGTTCTTC. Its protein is CASTPTSASSYNEQFF.

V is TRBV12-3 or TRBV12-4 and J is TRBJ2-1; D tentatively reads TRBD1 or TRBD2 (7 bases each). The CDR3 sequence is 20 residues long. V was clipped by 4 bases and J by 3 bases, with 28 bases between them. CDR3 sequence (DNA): TGTGCCAGCAGTTCCCGCGGGGGACAGTCAAGGGGTTCAAGCTACAATGAGCAGTTCTTC. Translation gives CASSSRGGQSRGSSYNEQFF.